This T cell receptor beta chain derives from a study of T cell responses to AZD1222 COVID-19 vaccine. V was pared by 0 bases and J by 4 bases, with 17 bases between. The germline CDR1 and CDR2 sequences are SGHNT and YYREEE (reference sequence). The CDR3 contains 16 residues. The table came from immunoSEQ multiplex PCR; TCRdb's copy has only in-frame clones and leaves some out. The sample carries 93,000 or so clones, 90% recorded once. This clone was observed once. The antigen remains undetermined. General study findings and limits: Regions 160-218 and 743-854 dominated among vaccine-associated CD4 TCRs spanning spike.

This sequence originates from an adult in good health. This rearrangement joins TRBV5-4 to TRBJ2-7, with D maybe TRBD2 (7 bases). Sequences were derived from peripheral blood, sampled on day 0 of AZD1222 vaccination. The CDR3 DNA is TGTGCCAGCAGCTTGGCCACGGGGGGCCCTGGGTACGAGCAGTACTTC. This sequence encodes CASSLATGGPGYEQYF. Full variable domain (rest looked up from reference TRBV5-4 and TRBJ2-7): ETGVTQSPTHLIKTRGQQVTLRCSSQSGHNTVSWYQQALGQGPQFIFQYYREEENGRGNFPPRFSGLQFPNYSSELNVNALELDDSALYLCASSLATGGPGYEQYFGPGTRLTVT.